This T cell receptor (beta chain) originates from a study of beta chain features in type 1 diabetes. Study details: Age, gender and cell yields were alike across patients and healthy donors. Study results and limitations: A definitive answer on HLA type influencing TCRB rearrangement was not reached here.

The CDR3 spans 13 residues. Germline assignment: CDR1 SEHNR and CDR2 FQNEAQ (reference sequence). V shed 5 bases and J shed 0 bases, with 7 bases lying between them. On this clone itself: Its antigen is not identified.

Reverse transcription of all isolated RNA meant that expressed TCRB transcripts were sequenced. Mean read depth for naive, central memory and regulatory T cell samples was several million reads. Sequenced by immunoSEQ multiplex PCR; TCRdb stores in-frame clones only, minus some. The sample shows around 500,000 clones, about 10% of them seen only once. It was via CD45RO/CCR7/CD25/CD127/CD95/CD27 that CD4+ naive, central memory, regulatory and stem cell-like memory cells were sorted. Input material: naive CD4+ T cells from blood. The receptor was derived from a woman aged 18-29 years in good health. This chain connects TRBV7-9 to TRBJ1-1; D is possibly TRBD1 (6 bases). This CDR3 is CASSGTMNTEAFF. DNA for the CDR3: TGTGCCAGCAGCGGGACAATGAACACTGAAGCTTTCTTT.